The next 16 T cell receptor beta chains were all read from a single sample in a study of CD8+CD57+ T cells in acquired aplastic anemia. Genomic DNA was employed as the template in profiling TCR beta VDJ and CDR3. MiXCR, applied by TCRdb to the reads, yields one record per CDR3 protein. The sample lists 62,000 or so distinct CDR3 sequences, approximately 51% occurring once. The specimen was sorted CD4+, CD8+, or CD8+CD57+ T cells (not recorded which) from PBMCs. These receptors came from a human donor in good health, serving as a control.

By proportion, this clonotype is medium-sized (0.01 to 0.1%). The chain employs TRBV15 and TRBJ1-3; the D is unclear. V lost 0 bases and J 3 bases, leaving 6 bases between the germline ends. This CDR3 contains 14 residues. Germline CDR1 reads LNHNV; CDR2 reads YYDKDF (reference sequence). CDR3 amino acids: CATSRDRLGNTIYF. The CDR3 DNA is TGTGCCACCAGCAGAGATCGTCTTGGAAACACCATATATTTT.

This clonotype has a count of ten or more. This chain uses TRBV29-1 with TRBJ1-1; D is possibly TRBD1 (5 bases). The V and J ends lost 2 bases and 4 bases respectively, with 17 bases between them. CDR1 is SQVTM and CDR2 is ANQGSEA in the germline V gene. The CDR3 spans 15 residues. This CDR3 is CSVETLSGRSTEAFF. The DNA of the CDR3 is TGCAGCGTTGAAACTCTATCAGGGAGAAGCACTGAAGCTTTCTTT.

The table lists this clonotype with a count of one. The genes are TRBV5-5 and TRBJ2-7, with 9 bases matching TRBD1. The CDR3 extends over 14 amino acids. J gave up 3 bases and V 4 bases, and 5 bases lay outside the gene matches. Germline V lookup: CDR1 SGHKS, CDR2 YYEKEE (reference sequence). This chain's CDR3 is CASSKGQGIYEQYV. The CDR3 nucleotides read TGTGCCAGCAGCAAGGGACAGGGAATCTACGAGCAGTACGTC.

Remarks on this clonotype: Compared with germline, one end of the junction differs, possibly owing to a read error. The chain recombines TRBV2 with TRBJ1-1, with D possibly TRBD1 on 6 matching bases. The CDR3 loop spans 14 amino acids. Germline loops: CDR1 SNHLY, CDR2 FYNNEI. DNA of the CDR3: TGTGCCAGCAGAGAGAGGGGGATCGGGACTAAAGCCTTCTTT. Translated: CASRERGIGTKAFF.

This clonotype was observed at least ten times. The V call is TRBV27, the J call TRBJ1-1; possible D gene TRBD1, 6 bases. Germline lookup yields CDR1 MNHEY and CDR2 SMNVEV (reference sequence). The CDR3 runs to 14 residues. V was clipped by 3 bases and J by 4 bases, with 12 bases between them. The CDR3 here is CASSFREGGTEAFF. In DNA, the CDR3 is TGTGCCAGCAGTTTCCGGGAGGGGGGCACTGAAGCTTTCTTT.

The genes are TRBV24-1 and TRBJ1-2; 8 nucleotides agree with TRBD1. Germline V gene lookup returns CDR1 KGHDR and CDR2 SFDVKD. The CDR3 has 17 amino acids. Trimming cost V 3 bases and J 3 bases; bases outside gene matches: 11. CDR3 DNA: TGTGCCACCAGTGATCCCCAGTCGACAGGGGTCGACTATGGCTACACCTTC. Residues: CATSDPQSTGVDYGYTF.

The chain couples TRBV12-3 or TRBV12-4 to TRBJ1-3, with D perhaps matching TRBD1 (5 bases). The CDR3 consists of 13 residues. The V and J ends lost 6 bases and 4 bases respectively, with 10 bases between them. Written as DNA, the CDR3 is TGTGCCAGCAGGCAGGGAGCCGGAAACACCATATATTTT. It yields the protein CASRQGAGNTIYF.

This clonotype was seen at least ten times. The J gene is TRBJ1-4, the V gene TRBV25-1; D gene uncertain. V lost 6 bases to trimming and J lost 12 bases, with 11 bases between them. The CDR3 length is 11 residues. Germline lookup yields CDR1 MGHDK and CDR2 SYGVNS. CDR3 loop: CASSTAAQLFF. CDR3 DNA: TGTGCCAGCAGCACAGCCGCCCAACTGTTTTTT.

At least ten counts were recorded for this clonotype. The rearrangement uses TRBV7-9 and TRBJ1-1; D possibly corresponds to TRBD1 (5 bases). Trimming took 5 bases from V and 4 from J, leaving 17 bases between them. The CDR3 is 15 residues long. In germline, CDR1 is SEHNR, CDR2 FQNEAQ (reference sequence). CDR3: CASSEDILEVTEAFF. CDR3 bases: TGTGCCAGCAGCGAGGACATACTCGAGGTCACTGAAGCTTTCTTT.

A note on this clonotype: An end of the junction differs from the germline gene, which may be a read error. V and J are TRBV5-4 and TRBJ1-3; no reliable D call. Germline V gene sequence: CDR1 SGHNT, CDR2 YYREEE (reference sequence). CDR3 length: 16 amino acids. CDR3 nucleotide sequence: TGTGCCAGCAGCTTGGCGTGGCCAGCCTCTGGAAACATCATATATTTT. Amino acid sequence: CASSLAWPASGNIIYF.

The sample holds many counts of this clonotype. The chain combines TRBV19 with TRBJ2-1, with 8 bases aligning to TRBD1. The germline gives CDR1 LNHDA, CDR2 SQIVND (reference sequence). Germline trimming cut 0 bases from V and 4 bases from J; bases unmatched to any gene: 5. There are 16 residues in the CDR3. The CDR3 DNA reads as TGTGCCAGTAGTATAGATCGGGACAGGATTTACAATGAGCAGTTCTTC. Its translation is CASSIDRDRIYNEQFF.

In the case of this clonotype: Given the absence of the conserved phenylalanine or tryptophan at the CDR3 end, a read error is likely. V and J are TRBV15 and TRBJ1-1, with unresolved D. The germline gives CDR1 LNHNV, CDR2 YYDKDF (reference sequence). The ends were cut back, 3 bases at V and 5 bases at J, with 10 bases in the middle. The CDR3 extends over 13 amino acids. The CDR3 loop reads CATSSIGKTEAFL. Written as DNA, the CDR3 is TGTGCCACCAGCAGTATAGGTAAAACTGAAGCTTTCCTT.

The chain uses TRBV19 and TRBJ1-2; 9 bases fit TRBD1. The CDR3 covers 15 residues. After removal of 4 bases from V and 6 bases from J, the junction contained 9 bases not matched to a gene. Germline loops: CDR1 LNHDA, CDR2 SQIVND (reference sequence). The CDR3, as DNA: TGTGCCAGTAGTAAAGTGGGGACAGGGATGGATGGCTACACCTTC. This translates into CASSKVGTGMDGYTF.

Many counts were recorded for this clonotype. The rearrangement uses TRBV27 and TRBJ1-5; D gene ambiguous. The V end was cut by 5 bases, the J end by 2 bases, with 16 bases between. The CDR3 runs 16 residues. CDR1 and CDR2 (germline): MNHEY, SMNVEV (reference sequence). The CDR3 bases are TGTGCCAGCAGTCCTTCAACCGACACTCGCAATCAGCCCCAGCATTTT. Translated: CASSPSTDTRNQPQHF.

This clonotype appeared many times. The CDR3 sequence is CASSLRPTNTGELFF. DNA of the CDR3: TGCGCCAGCAGCCTCAGACCTACCAACACCGGGGAGCTGTTTTTT. The chain has TRBV4-1 and TRBJ2-2, with D unresolved. The CDR3 is 15 residues long. Trimming pared 4 bases from V and 2 bases from J, leaving 11 bases between. From germline, CDR1 is MGHRA and CDR2 YSYEKL.

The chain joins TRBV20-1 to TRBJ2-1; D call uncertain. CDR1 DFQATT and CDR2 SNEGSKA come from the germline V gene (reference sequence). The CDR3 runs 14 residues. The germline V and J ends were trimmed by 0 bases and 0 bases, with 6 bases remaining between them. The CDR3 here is CSAREWSSYNEQFF. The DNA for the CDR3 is TGCAGTGCTAGAGAGTGGAGCTCCTACAATGAGCAGTTCTTC.